The source of this T cell receptor beta chain is a study of blood T cell repertoires in COVID-19. Study background: The samples span acute and convalescent COVID-19 from the United States, Italy and Spain. T cells, B-cell-depleted T cells, or PBMCs supplied cDNA or gDNA.

Authors' methods: Nucleated cell counts were estimated from reference gene primer amplification. Assay: immunoSEQ multiplex PCR; the TCRdb copy retains only in-frame clones and omits some. The V and J calls and clone size come from that table; D and trimming were worked out from the DNA. This table holds roughly 290,000 clones, 80% to 95% found once. Seattle enrolled patients during active infection and tracked them longitudinally. After removal of 9 bases from V and 8 bases from J, the junction contained 8 bases not matched to a gene. This CDR3 has 14 residues. Germline values: CDR1 MRHNA, CDR2 SNTAGT.

V gene TRBV6-4 combines with J gene TRBJ2-1, with 12 bases aligning to TRBD2. This clonotype originated in a young woman with COVID-19, enrolled during active disease. The source material was peripheral blood. CDR3 region: CARPSGRVVYEQFF. The CDR3 DNA is TGTGCCAGACCTAGCGGGAGGGTTGTTTATGAGCAGTTCTTC.